These T cell receptor beta chains were read from a single sample in a study of T cell responses to AZD1222 COVID-19 vaccine. Profiling relied on immunoSEQ multiplex PCR, and the TCRdb table lists in-frame clones only, not all of them. The sample yields roughly 150,000 clones, about nine tenths seen once. This sample comprised peripheral blood, obtained on day 0 of AZD1222 vaccination. The receptors derive from an adult in good health. The CDR3 runs from the conserved cysteine through the conserved F or W. Each record gives: J gene, CDR3 length, V gene, CDR3 protein.

j_call: TRBJ1-3
cdr3_length: 18
v_call: TRBV7-8
cdr3_aa: CASRKDRGRGRSGNTIYF

j_call: TRBJ2-5
cdr3_length: 15
v_call: TRBV19
cdr3_aa: CASSMNSGDQETQYF

j_call: TRBJ2-3
cdr3_length: 17
v_call: TRBV5-1
cdr3_aa: CASSLVGSGSGTDTQYF

j_call: TRBJ2-1
cdr3_length: 14
v_call: TRBV13
cdr3_aa: CASSPTSRRYEQFF

j_call: TRBJ2-3
cdr3_length: 15
v_call: TRBV7-3
cdr3_aa: CASSLSPGARDTQYF

j_call: TRBJ2-7
cdr3_length: 15
v_call: TRBV9
cdr3_aa: CASSVAGLAGDEQYF

j_call: TRBJ2-7
cdr3_length: 15
v_call: TRBV4-1
cdr3_aa: CASSLEGLDLSEQYF

j_call: TRBJ1-5
cdr3_length: 13
v_call: TRBV29-1
cdr3_aa: CSVSTGAHQPQHF

j_call: TRBJ1-1
cdr3_length: 12
v_call: TRBV30
cdr3_aa: CAWGDTNTEAFF

j_call: TRBJ1-1
cdr3_length: 13
v_call: TRBV19
cdr3_aa: CATEPTGDTEAFF

j_call: TRBJ1-2
cdr3_length: 12
v_call: TRBV28
cdr3_aa: CASSRDNYGYTF

j_call: TRBJ1-2
cdr3_length: 12
v_call: TRBV28
cdr3_aa: CASLGQPYGYTF

j_call: TRBJ2-6
cdr3_length: 17
v_call: TRBV4-2
cdr3_aa: CASSQVVSASGANVLTF

j_call: TRBJ1-2
cdr3_length: 15
v_call: TRBV13
cdr3_aa: CASSSPGLGNYGYTF

j_call: TRBJ1-3
cdr3_length: 14
v_call: TRBV3-1/TRBV3-2
cdr3_aa: CASSQRGVGNTIYF

j_call: TRBJ1-2
cdr3_length: 16
v_call: TRBV28
cdr3_aa: CASSPRLDQGVHGYTF

j_call: TRBJ1-5
cdr3_length: 13
v_call: TRBV5-1
cdr3_aa: CASSRDGNQPQHF

j_call: TRBJ1-5
cdr3_length: 14
v_call: TRBV4-1
cdr3_aa: CASSQDAGNQPQHF

j_call: TRBJ2-7
cdr3_length: 16
v_call: TRBV4-2
cdr3_aa: CASSQDHREVAYEQYF

j_call: TRBJ2-7
cdr3_length: 11
v_call: TRBV5-8
cdr3_aa: CASSEIYEQYF

j_call: TRBJ2-7
cdr3_length: 13
v_call: TRBV6-5
cdr3_aa: CASHTGKSYEQYF

j_call: TRBJ1-2
cdr3_length: 15
v_call: TRBV3-1/TRBV3-2
cdr3_aa: CASSQIRGQVDGYTF

j_call: TRBJ1-1
cdr3_length: 16
v_call: TRBV21-1
cdr3_aa: CASSTRDRFMNTEAFF

j_call: TRBJ1-5
cdr3_length: 15
v_call: TRBV30
cdr3_aa: CAWSVGHHSNQPQHF

j_call: TRBJ1-5
cdr3_length: 13
v_call: TRBV2
cdr3_aa: CASGQGFYQPQHF

j_call: TRBJ1-4
cdr3_length: 16
v_call: TRBV6-1
cdr3_aa: CASSEIRGLLNEKLFF

j_call: TRBJ2-2
cdr3_length: 15
v_call: TRBV5-1
cdr3_aa: CASSPIAVDTGELFF

j_call: TRBJ2-7
cdr3_length: 13
v_call: TRBV15
cdr3_aa: CATSRSFSHEQYF

j_call: TRBJ2-7
cdr3_length: 13
v_call: TRBV2
cdr3_aa: CASRVIAGAEQYF

j_call: TRBJ1-2
cdr3_length: 14
v_call: TRBV19
cdr3_aa: CASSMGTGLYGYTF

j_call: TRBJ1-6
cdr3_length: 16
v_call: TRBV4-1
cdr3_aa: CASSDILGFSFPPLHF

j_call: TRBJ2-7
cdr3_length: 14
v_call: TRBV6-2/TRBV6-3
cdr3_aa: CASSPTENSYEQYF

j_call: TRBJ1-1
cdr3_length: 14
v_call: TRBV10-2
cdr3_aa: CASSRQDSFTEAFF

j_call: TRBJ1-4
cdr3_length: 14
v_call: TRBV5-5
cdr3_aa: CASRSRVANEKLFF

j_call: TRBJ2-2
cdr3_length: 12
v_call: TRBV19
cdr3_aa: CACSGDTGELFF

j_call: TRBJ1-1
cdr3_length: 14
v_call: TRBV15
cdr3_aa: CATRETGARREAFF

j_call: TRBJ1-2
cdr3_length: 16
v_call: TRBV4-1
cdr3_aa: CASSQENSGENYGYTF

j_call: TRBJ2-1
cdr3_length: 16
v_call: TRBV28
cdr3_aa: CATGLAGTSYYNEQFF

j_call: TRBJ2-1
cdr3_length: 15
v_call: TRBV6-5
cdr3_aa: CASRERTGAYNEQFF

j_call: TRBJ1-6
cdr3_length: 20
v_call: TRBV4-1
cdr3_aa: CASSQEPGRRSHQTNSPLHF

j_call: TRBJ1-2
cdr3_length: 20
v_call: TRBV30
cdr3_aa: CAWSPHLISKPPRSNYGYTF

j_call: TRBJ1-2
cdr3_length: 15
v_call: TRBV28
cdr3_aa: CASSPIDRGNYGYTF

j_call: TRBJ2-6
cdr3_length: 15
v_call: TRBV6-4
cdr3_aa: CASSDSISGANVLTF

j_call: TRBJ1-5
cdr3_length: 16
v_call: TRBV19
cdr3_aa: CASLGQNYHSNQPQHF

j_call: TRBJ1-2
cdr3_length: 12
v_call: TRBV30
cdr3_aa: CAWSGGYYGYTF

j_call: TRBJ1-2
cdr3_length: 13
v_call: TRBV5-5
cdr3_aa: CASSLEANYGYTF